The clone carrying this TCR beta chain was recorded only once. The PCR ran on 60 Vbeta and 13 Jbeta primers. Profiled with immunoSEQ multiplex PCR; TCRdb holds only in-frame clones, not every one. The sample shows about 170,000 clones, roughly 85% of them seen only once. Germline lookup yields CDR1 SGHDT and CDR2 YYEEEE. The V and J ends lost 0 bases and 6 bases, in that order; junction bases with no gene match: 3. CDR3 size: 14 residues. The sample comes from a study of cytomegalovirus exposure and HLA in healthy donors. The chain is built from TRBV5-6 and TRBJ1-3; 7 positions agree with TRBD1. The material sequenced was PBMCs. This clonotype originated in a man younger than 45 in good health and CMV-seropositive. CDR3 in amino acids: CASSLGQGANTIYF. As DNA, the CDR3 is TGTGCCAGCAGCTTGGGACAGGGTGCAAACACCATATATTTT.